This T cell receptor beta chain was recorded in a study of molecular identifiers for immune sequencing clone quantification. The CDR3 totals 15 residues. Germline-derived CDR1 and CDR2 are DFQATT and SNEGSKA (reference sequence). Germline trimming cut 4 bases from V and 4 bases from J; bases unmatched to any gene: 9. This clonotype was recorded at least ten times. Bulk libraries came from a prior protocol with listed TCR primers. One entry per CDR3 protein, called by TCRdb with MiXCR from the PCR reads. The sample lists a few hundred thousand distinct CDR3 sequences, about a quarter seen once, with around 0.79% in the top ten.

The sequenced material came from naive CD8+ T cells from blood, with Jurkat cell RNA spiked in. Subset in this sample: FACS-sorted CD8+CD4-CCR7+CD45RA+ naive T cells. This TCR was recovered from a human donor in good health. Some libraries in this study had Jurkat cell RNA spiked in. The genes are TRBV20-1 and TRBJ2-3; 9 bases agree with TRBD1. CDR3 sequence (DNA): TGCAGTGCTACGATGGGGGACAGGGTGCCAGATACGCAGTATTTT. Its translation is CSATMGDRVPDTQYF.